The source of this T cell receptor beta chain is a study of blood T cell repertoires in COVID-19. About the study: T cells, B-cell-depleted T cells, or PBMCs supplied cDNA or gDNA.

Measured with immunoSEQ multiplex PCR; TCRdb has only the in-frame clones, and not every one. The table has roughly 300,000 clones, about 89% seen once. CDR1 and CDR2 from the germline V gene are LGHNA and YSLEER. The CDR3 contains 16 residues. V lost 0 bases and J lost 0, with 6 bases in between. V is TRBV4-3 and J is TRBJ2-6; D unclear. This clonotype was obtained from a woman aged 50 to 60 who had recovered from COVID-19. Sequencing was done on a sample of peripheral blood. This CDR3 is CASSQDVSSGANVLTF. CDR3 sequence (DNA): TGCGCCAGCAGCCAAGACGTTTCCTCTGGGGCCAACGTCCTGACTTTC.